The 20 T cell receptor beta chains below were found in one sample sequenced in a study of shared clonotypes between healthy human individuals. Naive CD8 cells comprised CD45RO-negative, CCR7-positively selected cells, excluding terminally differentiated effector memory CD45RA+ cells. This table comes from immunoSEQ multiplex PCR, and its TCRdb copy is limited to in-frame clones, with some not included. The sample shows about 2.1 million clones, 90% to 95% of them seen only once. Sequenced input: naive CD8+ T cells from PBMCs. These receptors came from a man between 18 and 35 years old in good health. Some clones in this sample may be carry-over from other donors' samples.

This clone was recorded once. The CDR3 sequence: CASSLARFYEQYF. DNA for the CDR3: TGTGCCAGCAGCTTAGCCAGGTTCTACGAGCAGTACTTC. This chain uses TRBV11-2 with TRBJ2-7; no reliable D call. Trimming took 1 base from V and 3 from J, leaving 7 bases between them. CDR3 length equals 13 residues. The V gene's germline CDR1 is SGHAT and CDR2 FQNNGV. Complete variable domain (other parts from reference TRBV11-2 and TRBJ2-7): EAGVAQSPRYKIIEKRQSVAFWCNPISGHATLYWYQQILGQGPKLLIQFQNNGVVDDSQLPKDRFSAERLKGVDSTLKIQPAKLEDSAVYLCASSLARFYEQYFGPGTRLTVT.

The J gene is TRBJ1-4, the V gene TRBV28; D unclear. This CDR3 spans 18 amino acids. Trimming removed 4 bases from V and 5 bases from J, with 23 bases in between. Germline-derived CDR1 and CDR2 are MDHEN and SYDVKM. The CDR3 protein is CASSSPPVRPMLNEKLFF. The CDR3, as DNA: TGTGCCAGCAGTTCCCCCCCGGTCCGACCCATGCTGAATGAAAAACTGTTTTTT.

The chain joins TRBV12-5 to TRBJ2-7; 11 positions agree with TRBD2. This CDR3 has 15 residues. With 2 bases clipped from V and 6 bases from J, the junction kept 6 bases outside the gene matches. CDR1 and CDR2 from the germline V gene are LGHNT and FRNRAP. For the CDR3, the DNA is TGTGCTAGTGGTTTGAACGCTCTAGCGGGAGGCGAGCAGTACTTC. Residues: CASGLNALAGGEQYF.

This chain uses TRBV28 with TRBJ2-7; no clear D. V gave up 10 bases and J gave up 3 bases, with 7 bases separating them. Germline CDR1 MDHEN, CDR2 SYDVKM. The CDR3 contains 10 residues. The chain's CDR3 is CATYDYEQYF. As DNA, the CDR3 is TGTGCCACCTACGACTACGAGCAGTACTTC.

CDR3 coding DNA: TGCGCCAGCAGCTTGAGGGCAGTGCAGGAGCAGTACTTC. It specifies CASSLRAVQEQYF. The V call is TRBV5-1, the J call TRBJ2-7; D not certain. The CDR3 sequence is 13 residues long. Looked up from germline, CDR1 is SGHRS and CDR2 is YFSETQ. V lost 1 base and J lost 7, with 12 bases in between.

The chain employs TRBV9 and TRBJ2-1; tentatively, D is TRBD2 (7 bases). V was trimmed by 4 bases and J by 7 bases, leaving 30 bases between them. The germline V gene has CDR1 SGDLS and CDR2 YYNGEE. This CDR3 contains 19 residues. The CDR3 nucleotides are TGTGCCAGCAGCACCCCAATTGGGGGCGGGGGCCCTGGGTGGAATGAGCAGTTCTTC. Translating gives CASSTPIGGGGPGWNEQFF.

This clone was detected only a few times. The chain employs TRBV19 and TRBJ1-1; no clear D gene. Trimming cost V 3 bases and J 13 bases, with 3 bases left between them. Germline V gene lookup returns CDR1 LNHDA and CDR2 SQIVND (reference sequence). The CDR3 spans 8 residues. The CDR3 loop is CASSIGFF. The DNA for the CDR3 is TGTGCCAGTAGTATTGGTTTCTTT.

CDR3 sequence reads: CASSYPASGEGELFF. The CDR3 DNA reads as TGTGCCAGCAGTTACCCCGCTAGCGGGGAAGGGGAGCTGTTTTTT. J is TRBJ2-2 and V is TRBV6-5, with 9 bases lining up with TRBD2. Germline loops: CDR1 MNHEY, CDR2 SVGAGI. The CDR3 is 15 residues long. Trimming took 2 bases from V and 8 from J; bases not matched to a gene: 6.

The chain employs TRBV30 and TRBJ2-1, with D possibly TRBD1 on 6 matching bases. The CDR3 has 13 amino acids. Trimming cost V 2 bases and J 4 bases, with 9 bases left between them. Germline CDR1 and CDR2: GTSNPN and SVGIG (reference sequence). In DNA form, the CDR3 reads TGTGCCTGGAGTAGGACAGTTTACAATGAGCAGTTCTTC. Translating gives CAWSRTVYNEQFF.

The CDR3 sequence: CASSDSAYNEQFF. The CDR3, as DNA: TGTGCCAGCAGCGACTCCGCCTACAATGAGCAGTTCTTC. The rearrangement links TRBV7-9 to TRBJ2-1; D call uncertain. V lost 5 bases and J 2 bases, leaving 7 bases between the germline ends. CDR3 length equals 13 residues. Germline V gene data show CDR1 as SEHNR and CDR2 as FQNEAQ (reference sequence).

The J gene is TRBJ2-1, the V gene TRBV9, with 7 bases that match TRBD2. Trimming removed 2 bases from V and 7 bases from J; junction bases left unmatched: 15. The CDR3 totals 17 residues. Per the germline V gene, CDR1 is SGDLS and CDR2 is YYNGEE. The CDR3 region has the DNA TGTGCCAGCAGCGTCCGACTAGCCAGGGAGTGGGTGAATGAGCAGTTCTTC. This encodes CASSVRLAREWVNEQFF.

The V gene is TRBV7-9, the J gene TRBJ2-1; D unresolved. Trimming left V 5 bases short and J 9 bases short, with 14 bases between. Germline V CDR1 and CDR2: SEHNR, FQNEAQ (reference sequence). This CDR3 is built from 13 residues. The CDR3 DNA reads TGTGCCAGCAGCCCGAAGACCGTGAGTGAGCAGTTCTTC. Its translation is CASSPKTVSEQFF.

As for this clone: This same CDR3 is encoded by further DNA sequences in the sample. Here the CDR3 DNA reads TGTGCCAGCACCGGGGATACGCAGTATTTT. Translated: CASTGDTQYF. The V gene is TRBV6-5, the J gene TRBJ2-3; D remains ambiguous. The CDR3 is 10 residues long. V shed 7 bases and J shed 6 bases, with 5 bases lying between them. Germline V gene data show CDR1 as MNHEY and CDR2 as SVGAGI.

The J gene is TRBJ2-1, the V gene TRBV6-1; unclear D gene. The CDR3 extends over 11 amino acids. The germline CDR1 and CDR2 sequences are MNHNS and SASEGT. The V and J ends lost 11 bases and 6 bases respectively, with 11 bases between them. The CDR3 loop is CAGGPSNEQFF. The DNA of the CDR3 is TGTGCCGGCGGCCCAAGCAATGAGCAGTTCTTC.

This chain uses TRBV4-1 with TRBJ2-7; the D gene is possibly TRBD2 (6 bases). CDR3 length: 15 amino acids. Germline V gene sequence: CDR1 MGHRA, CDR2 YSYEKL. Trimming stripped 0 bases from V and 4 bases from J, with 13 bases between. The CDR3 loop is CASSQDYGGAYEQYF. CDR3 in DNA: TGCGCCAGCAGCCAAGACTATGGAGGGGCTTACGAGCAGTACTTC.

In DNA, the CDR3 is TGTGCCATCAGGGGACTAGCGGACGAGCAGTACTTC. Its protein is CAIRGLADEQYF. V usage is TRBV10-3 and J usage is TRBJ2-7; 11 bases line up with TRBD2. CDR1 and CDR2 from the germline V gene are ENHRY and SYGVKD. The CDR3 has 12 residues. V was pared by 6 bases and J by 5 bases, with 0 bases of the junction left unmatched.

This clone has more than one count but fewer than ten. This sample includes further DNA sequences coding for the same CDR3. The chain recombines TRBV7-9 with TRBJ2-7; 10 nucleotides agree with TRBD1. This CDR3 spans 14 amino acids. Per the germline V gene, CDR1 is SEHNR and CDR2 is FQNEAQ (reference sequence). Trimming removed 4 bases from V and 4 bases from J; junction bases left unmatched: 4. CDR3 DNA sequence: TGTGCCAGCAGCTCCCGACAGGGGGCTTACGAGCAGTACTTC. Its protein is CASSSRQGAYEQYF.

The chain carries TRBV6-6 and TRBJ2-1; D is unclear. Per germline, CDR1 MNHNY and CDR2 SVGAGI (reference sequence). The germline V and J ends were trimmed by 0 bases and 7 bases, with 13 bases remaining between them. This CDR3 has 15 residues. The CDR3 here is CASSYSGQPLNEQFF. The CDR3 coding sequence is TGTGCCAGCAGTTACTCTGGGCAGCCGCTAAATGAGCAGTTCTTC.

V is TRBV7-9 and J is TRBJ2-7, with D possibly TRBD1 on 6 matching bases. Between the trimmed V and J ends, which lost 10 bases and 1 base, there was a span of 20 bases. The CDR3 length is 15 residues. CDR1 SEHNR and CDR2 FQNEAQ come from the germline V gene (reference sequence). CDR3 in amino acids: CATSGATGISYEQYF. DNA of the CDR3: TGTGCCACCTCAGGCGCCACAGGGATTTCCTACGAGCAGTACTTC.

This clone has just a few counts. The chain carries TRBV7-9 and TRBJ1-5; D perhaps matches TRBD1 (5 bases). The V and J ends lost 4 bases and 2 bases respectively, with 6 bases between them. Per germline, CDR1 SEHNR and CDR2 FQNEAQ (reference sequence). The CDR3 sequence is 13 residues long. CDR3: CASSWGGNQPQHF. In DNA form, the CDR3 reads TGTGCCAGCAGCTGGGGGGGCAATCAGCCCCAGCATTTT.